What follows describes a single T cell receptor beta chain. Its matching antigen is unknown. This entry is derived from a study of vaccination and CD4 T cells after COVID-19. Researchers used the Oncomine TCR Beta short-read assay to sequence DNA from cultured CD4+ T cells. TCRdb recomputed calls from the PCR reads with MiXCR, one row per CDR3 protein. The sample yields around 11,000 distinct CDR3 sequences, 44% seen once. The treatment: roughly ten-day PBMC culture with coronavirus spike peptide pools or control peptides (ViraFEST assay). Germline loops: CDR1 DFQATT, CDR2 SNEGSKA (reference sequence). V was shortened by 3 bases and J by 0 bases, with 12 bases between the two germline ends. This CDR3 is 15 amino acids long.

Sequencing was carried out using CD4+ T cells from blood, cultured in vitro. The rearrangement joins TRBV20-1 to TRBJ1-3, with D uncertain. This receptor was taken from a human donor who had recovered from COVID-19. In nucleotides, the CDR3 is TGCAGTGCTAGGCGGGAGGGCTACTCTGGAAACACCATATATTTT. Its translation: CSARREGYSGNTIYF.